The 18 T cell receptor beta chains below come from one sample, sequenced in a study of spatial heterogeneity in lung cancer. TCRdb ran MiXCR on the 5' RACE reads and lists one entry per CDR3 protein. The data show tens of thousands of distinct CDR3 sequences, approximately 14% seen once. Time point of the sample: sample taken at primary tumor resection. Unsorted whole RNA from tumor, nontumor lung or frozen PBMC underwent sequencing. Sequences were derived from PBMCs, sampled at surgery. The receptors originated from a male donor with early-stage non-small cell lung cancer.

In this sample, this clonotype turned up many times. This sequence joins TRBV3-1 and TRBJ2-2; D call uncertain. The V gene's germline CDR1 is LGHDT and CDR2 YNNKEL (reference sequence). The ends were cut back, 1 base at V and 4 bases at J, with 13 bases in the middle. CDR3 length: 16 amino acids. The CDR3 loop reads CASSQVFSRGTGELFF. The CDR3 nucleotides are TGTGCCAGCAGCCAAGTGTTTAGCCGAGGCACCGGGGAGCTGTTTTTT.

The chain has TRBV12-3 or TRBV12-4 and TRBJ2-7; D gene unclear. The CDR3 is 13 residues long. Deletions cut 4 bases from V and 3 bases from J, with 10 bases between. The CDR3 DNA sequence: TGTGCCAGCAGTTGGGCCACCGTCTACGAGCAGTACTTC. This codes for CASSWATVYEQYF.

V usage is TRBV2 and J usage is TRBJ2-6; the match to TRBD1 covers 7 bases. Germline lookup yields CDR1 SNHLY and CDR2 FYNNEI. The CDR3 sequence is 17 residues long. Losses at the gene ends were 3 bases for V and 2 bases for J; bases not matched to a gene: 7. CDR3 in amino acids: CASSDLTGLAGANVLTF. In DNA, the CDR3 is TGTGCCAGCAGTGATCTGACAGGGCTTGCTGGGGCCAACGTCCTGACTTTC.

This clonotype was picked up a small number of times. The V and J genes are TRBV3-1 and TRBJ2-3; 8 bases line up with TRBD1. Germline V gene data show CDR1 as LGHDT and CDR2 as YNNKEL (reference sequence). V gave up 4 bases and J gave up 3 bases; unmatched junction bases: 6. The CDR3 loop spans 15 amino acids. CDR3 DNA: TGTGCCAGCAGCCCACGGACAGGGATGACAGATACGCAGTATTTT. Translated, it gives CASSPRTGMTDTQYF.

DNA for the CDR3: TGTGCCAGCGGCAACAGGGCGAGAGAGACCCAGTACTTC. Protein: CASGNRARETQYF. The chain has TRBV2 and TRBJ2-5; tentatively, D is TRBD1 (6 bases). The germline V and J ends were trimmed by 8 bases and 4 bases, with 14 bases remaining between them. This CDR3 contains 13 residues. CDR1 is SNHLY and CDR2 is FYNNEI in the germline V gene.

This clonotype was counted ten times or more. The rearrangement links TRBV5-1 to TRBJ2-5, with 8 bases fitting TRBD2. Germline V lookup: CDR1 SGHRS, CDR2 YFSETQ. The CDR3 length is 16 residues. J was trimmed by 4 bases and V by 3 bases; bases with no gene match: 11. CDR3 sequence (DNA): TGCGCCAGCAGCTGGGCCCTAGCGGGTCTAGGAGAGACCCAGTACTTC. Encoded protein: CASSWALAGLGETQYF.

This clonotype was counted a few times. The chain joins TRBV28 to TRBJ2-1; weak D call: TRBD1 (6 bases). The CDR3 sequence is 15 residues long. Trimming shortened V by 3 bases and J by 5 bases, and 14 bases separated the two germline ends. Germline V CDR1 and CDR2: MDHEN, SYDVKM. This chain's CDR3 is CASSFSGHGHNEQFF. The CDR3 region has the DNA TGTGCCAGCAGTTTTTCGGGACACGGACACAATGAGCAGTTCTTC.

This clonotype showed up just once. The CDR3 here is CASSLLAGTLHEQYF. CDR3 coding DNA: TGTGCCAGCAGTTTGTTAGCCGGGACGCTCCACGAGCAGTACTTC. The V and J genes are TRBV28 and TRBJ2-7; tentatively, D is TRBD1 or TRBD2 (5 bases each). The CDR3 covers 15 residues. The V gene lost 3 bases and the J gene lost 5 bases, with 17 bases spanning the gap. Germline V gene lookup returns CDR1 MDHEN and CDR2 SYDVKM.

This clonotype was counted a few times. The V and J genes are TRBV11-1 and TRBJ1-6; a possible D gene is TRBD1 (6 bases). This CDR3 region has 16 residues. Per germline, CDR1 SGHAT and CDR2 FQDESV (reference sequence). Between the trimmed V and J ends, which lost 4 bases and 0 bases, there was a span of 10 bases. The CDR3 region has the DNA TGTGCCAGCAGCTACGACAGGAGCTCCTATAATTCACCCCTCCACTTT. Translated, it gives CASSYDRSSYNSPLHF.

This sequence joins TRBV7-3 and TRBJ2-1; 14 nucleotides line up with TRBD2. CDR3 length equals 15 residues. CDR1 and CDR2 (germline): SGHTA, FQGTGA. V lost 5 bases, J lost 8 bases, and 5 bases stayed unmatched. DNA for the CDR3: TGTGCCAGCAGCCCCAGGGGACTAGCGGGAGATGAGCAGTTCTTC. It is translated as CASSPRGLAGDEQFF. Drawing the rest from reference TRBV7-3 and TRBJ2-1, the complete variable domain is GAGVSQTPSNKVTEKGKYVELRCDPISGHTALYWYRQSLGQGPEFLIYFQGTGAADDSGLPNDRFFAVRPEGSVSTLKIQRTERGDSAVYLCASSPRGLAGDEQFFGPGTRLTVL.

The CDR3 DNA follows: TGTGCCACCAGCCCCCTCGGGGTGCACAATGAGCAGTTCTTC. It encodes CATSPLGVHNEQFF. The gene calls are TRBV15 and TRBJ2-1, with a weak D call TRBD2 (5 bases). The CDR3 loop spans 14 amino acids. Germline V gene lookup returns CDR1 LNHNV and CDR2 YYDKDF (reference sequence). The germline V and J ends were trimmed by 5 bases and 5 bases, with 13 bases remaining between them.

This clonotype was recorded many times. The V call is TRBV6-5, the J call TRBJ1-1; tentatively, D is TRBD1 (5 bases). Germline V CDR1 and CDR2: MNHEY, SVGAGI. V was pared by 0 bases and J by 4 bases, with 15 bases between. The CDR3 has 16 residues. The CDR3 spells CASSYSGTALSTEAFF. The CDR3 DNA is TGTGCCAGCAGTTACTCTGGGACCGCCCTTAGCACTGAAGCTTTCTTT.

This clonotype was seen ten or more times. The J gene is TRBJ2-1, the V gene TRBV10-3; 8 positions agree with TRBD2. The CDR3 totals 15 residues. Per the germline V gene, CDR1 is ENHRY and CDR2 is SYGVKD. V gave up 3 bases and J gave up 3 bases; unmatched junction bases: 4. The CDR3 region is CAISDKGLVYNEQFF. CDR3 in DNA: TGTGCCATCAGTGATAAGGGACTAGTCTACAATGAGCAGTTCTTC.

There are many counts of this clonotype. J is TRBJ2-1 and V is TRBV11-2, with 10 nucleotides matching TRBD1. Germline V CDR1 and CDR2: SGHAT, FQNNGV. After removal of 5 bases from V and 8 bases from J, the junction contained 9 bases not matched to a gene. CDR3 size: 15 residues. The CDR3 here is CASSPRQGASHEQFF. DNA for the CDR3: TGTGCCAGCAGCCCAAGACAGGGGGCAAGCCATGAGCAGTTCTTC. The full variable domain, in which reference TRBV11-2 and TRBJ2-1 provide the parts outside the CDR3, is EAGVAQSPRYKIIEKRQSVAFWCNPISGHATLYWYQQILGQGPKLLIQFQNNGVVDDSQLPKDRFSAERLKGVDSTLKIQPAKLEDSAVYLCASSPRQGASHEQFFGPGTRLTVL.

This clonotype was counted between two and nine times. The J gene is TRBJ2-6, the V gene TRBV28, with D perhaps matching TRBD1 or TRBD2 (5 bases each). Trimming removed 6 bases from V and 1 base from J, with 22 bases in between. Germline assignment: CDR1 MDHEN and CDR2 SYDVKM. This CDR3 has 19 residues. The DNA of the CDR3 is TGTGCCAGCAGACCGATACTGGGACGGAGCCAATCTGGGGCCAACGTCCTGACTTTC. Translating gives CASRPILGRSQSGANVLTF.

This clonotype was picked up a small number of times. The chain combines TRBV19 with TRBJ2-7; no definite D call. V gave up 3 bases and J gave up 2 bases, with 11 bases separating them. The CDR3 totals 14 residues. Germline V gene data show CDR1 as LNHDA and CDR2 as SQIVND (reference sequence). The chain's CDR3 is CASSMGSDTYEQYF. Written as DNA, the CDR3 is TGTGCCAGTAGTATGGGGTCCGATACCTACGAGCAGTACTTC.

This clonotype was seen many times. The rearrangement uses TRBV4-2 and TRBJ2-7, with 7 bases lining up with TRBD2. Germline V gene lookup returns CDR1 LGHNA and CDR2 YNFKEQ. Trimming at V came to 4 bases and at J to 3 bases, leaving 6 bases not matched to a gene. The CDR3 is made up of 14 amino acids. CDR3 nucleotides: TGTGCCAGCAGCCGAGGCCCTAGCGGCTACGAGCAGTACTTC. It codes for CASSRGPSGYEQYF.

At least ten counts were recorded for this clonotype. The chain employs TRBV29-1 and TRBJ2-5; 8 bases are a match to TRBD1. Trimming at V came to 8 bases and at J to 4 bases, leaving 12 bases not matched to a gene. The CDR3 spans 14 residues. Looked up from germline, CDR1 is SQVTM and CDR2 is ANQGSEA. CDR3 protein: CSTRRTGSGETQYF. The CDR3, as DNA: TGCAGCACCAGAAGGACAGGGTCGGGAGAGACCCAGTACTTC.